There are a few counts of the clone carrying this T cell receptor beta chain. Its target is not known. This specimen comes from a study of Graves' ophthalmopathy and Graves' hyperthyroidism. Whole-study findings and limits: Sensitivity of approximately 88% and specificity of around 76% were achieved when a 13-signature model separated ophthalmopathy from stable hyperthyroidism. Appearing in blood as well were most expanded thyroid clonotypes above 0.001 frequency.

New diagnoses, under 2 months' duration, and ages 18 to 65 characterized the hyperthyroidism patients. It was on clinical symptoms, serum thyroxine, TRAb, thyroid ultrasound and orbital computed tomography that diagnosis relied. RNA transcripts yielded amplified TCR beta CDR3 regions. Following a first-round RT-PCR that used HTBI primers, a second-round multiplex PCR was carried out. MiXCR, applied by TCRdb to the multiplex PCR reads, yields one record per CDR3 protein. The sample consists of about 600,000 distinct CDR3 sequences, 35% to 40% of them appearing once. Source material: peripheral blood or thyroid tissue (not recorded which). The clonotype originates from an adult man with Graves' hyperthyroidism.

The CDR3 region is CASTEQGNTGNTIYF. In nucleotides, the CDR3 is TGTGCCAGTACCGAACAAGGGAATACTGGAAACACCATATATTTT. This chain joins TRBV19 and TRBJ1-3; D uncertain. CDR3 size: 15 residues. CDR1 is LNHDA, CDR2 SQIVND, per germline (reference sequence). The V gene lost 7 bases and the J gene lost 2 bases, with 15 bases spanning the gap. The full variable domain, its missing parts supplied by reference TRBV19 and TRBJ1-3, is DGGITQSPKYLFRKEGQNVTLSCEQNLNHDAMYWYRQDPGQGLRLIYYSQIVNDFQKGDIAEGYSVSREKKESFPLTVTSAQKNPTAFYLCASTEQGNTGNTIYFGEGSWLTVV.